This note documents a single TCR beta chain sequence. No antigen is known for it. The data originate from a study of cytomegalovirus exposure and HLA in healthy donors. Study context: When about 400 donors were genotyped, around 77% of them were found to fall in the Caucasian-associated ancestry cluster. The study, taken as a whole, reports: Highly shared variants forming one cluster were likely a sequencing artifact.

This PCR relied on a set of 60 Vbeta primers and 13 Jbeta primers. The protocol was immunoSEQ multiplex PCR, while the TCRdb copy is restricted to in-frame clones and leaves out a portion. The table for this sample gives about 120,000 clones. Germline V CDR1 and CDR2: SNHLY, FYNNEI. The CDR3 has 15 residues. V was clipped by 7 bases and J by 0 bases; unmatched bases: 5. The sample consisted of PBMCs. The receptor was derived from a young man in good health and CMV-seronegative. The V and J genes are TRBV2 and TRBJ2-4; TRBD2 matches at 8 bases. In DNA form, the CDR3 reads TGTGCCAGCACCGCGGGGGGTTCAGCCAAAAACATTCAGTACTTC. Its translation: CASTAGGSAKNIQYF. The full variable domain, its missing parts supplied by reference TRBV2 and TRBJ2-4, is EPEVTQTPSHQVTQMGQEVILRCVPISNHLYFYWYRQILGQKVEFLVSFYNNEISEKSEIFDDQFSVERPDGSNFTLKIRSTKLEDSAMYFCASTAGGSAKNIQYFGAGTRLSVL.